This record concerns one T cell receptor beta chain sequence. The method was immunoSEQ multiplex PCR; TCRdb's version includes in-frame clones alone and lacks a portion of them. There are about 200,000 clones in the sample; 87% occur only once, and more than 2% lies in the top ten. This record belongs to a study of blood T cell repertoires in COVID-19. Study at large: Collection of acute and convalescent COVID-19 samples took place in the United States, Italy and Spain.

Cohort 3 recovered donors had two negative PCRs, clearance, or symptom resolution. This CDR3 contains 13 residues. Trimming cost V 5 bases and J 8 bases, with 10 bases left between them. CDR1 MNHEY and CDR2 SVGEGT come from the germline V gene. The chain combines TRBV6-2 or TRBV6-3 with TRBJ1-6; D may be TRBD1 (6 bases). The sample consisted of PBMCs or T cells enriched from blood (not recorded which). The source is a woman aged 25 to 39 who had recovered from COVID-19. CDR3 DNA: TGTGCCAGCAGTGACAGGTGGGATTCACCCCTCCACTTT. It codes for CASSDRWDSPLHF.